This TCR beta chain was identified in a study of Ad26.COV2.S vaccination and SARS-CoV-2 variants (dated by TCRdb to the early 2020s). Broadly, across the study: Donors in the vaccine arm were drawn from COV1001, a phase I-IIa trial of Ad26.COV2.S in healthy adults that was multicentre, randomized, double-blind and placebo-controlled. Ad26.COV2.S was administered intramuscularly at 5 x 10^10 or 1 x 10^11 viral particles, either as a single shot or as two shots given 56 days apart. TCRbeta repertoire sequencing was used to assess the specificity and breadth of SARS-CoV-2-reactive T cell receptors after Ad26.COV2.S vaccination. A total of around 32 samples were included in the TCR-sequenced set, comprising around 20 Ad26.COV2.S vaccine recipients, 5 placebo recipients and 8 SARS-CoV-2 convalescent individuals. Trial participants were randomized into five groups of five, in which low-dose or high-dose Ad26.COV2.S was given once or twice, or placebo was given on both occasions. Throughout the experiments and outcome assessment, investigators stayed blinded to trial group allocation. What the research found in general, with its limitations: Vaccine and placebo recipients had similar non-spike TCR breadth, a finding consistent with the vaccine containing only spike. Spike-specific TCR breadth was higher in Ad26.COV2.S recipients than in placebo recipients (P = 0.0014). The authors noted that the TCR breadth and depth analyses may have underestimated total T cell responses. The study was not powered to compare responses between vaccine doses or regimens. Substantial breadth of spike-specific CD8+ and CD4+ T cell responses was reported after vaccination.

The treatment or condition label here, explained by the study, means: approximately 18 received Ad26.COV2.S at low or high dose, single or two shots; 5 received placebo; per-sample allocation not given. For vaccine and placebo recipients, the sequenced repertoires came from samples collected on day 63 after the first injection. In Cohort 1b, fewer than 30 adults aged 18-55 years were enrolled at a single site in Boston, USA, between 29 July and 7 August 2020. Ad26.COV2.S was a replication-incompetent adenovirus type 26 vector expressing a prefusion-stabilized SARS-CoV-2 spike protein from the original Wuhan strain. Concerning this clone: Its specific antigen is unknown. It has no much larger one-base neighbor in the sample; base qualities were not kept.

The immunoSEQ Assay was the method used to sequence TCRbeta CDR3 regions. After extraction, genomic DNA underwent amplification by bias-controlled multiplex PCR, followed by high-throughput sequencing. Regarding the original processing steps: To quantify the absolute abundance of every unique TCRbeta CDR3 region, sequences were collapsed and filtered. T cell fraction was estimated by normalizing TCRbeta template counts to usable DNA, with usable DNA measured through amplification of reference genes found in all nucleated cells. Repertoire TCRs were annotated as SARS-CoV-2-specific by exact matching of V gene, CDR3 amino acid sequence and J gene to a known reactive TCR set. The reference SARS-CoV-2 TCR set was derived from MIRA and filtered for enrichment in COVID-19-positive ImmuneCODE repertoires, a step that removed public or cross-reactive TCRs. Using the MIRA antigens, annotated TCRs were further analysed by specific ORF or by position within an ORF. Breadth was defined as the number of annotated unique rearrangements divided by the total number of unique productive rearrangements, and depth was defined as the summed frequency of the annotated unique rearrangements. Two-sided Wilcoxon rank-sum tests were applied when comparing TCR breadth between groups. TCRdb took over this immuneACCESS table, retaining in-frame rearrangements with V and J assigned. Such tables are incomplete; in checked studies, under half of the missing clones stem from an unresolved V gene, and the remainder is unexplained. The V and J calls and the clone size are those of that table, but D and trimming were determined from the DNA. This sample comprises 350,000 to 400,000 clones, approximately 86% of them detected only once. The ten largest account for 3.5% of the sample.

Per the germline V gene, KGHDR is the CDR1 and SFDVKD is the CDR2. Compared with germline, V lacks 3 bases and J lacks 6 bases; bases without a gene match: 7. The CDR3, from cysteine to phenylalanine, totals 16 residues. Just CDR3 DNA is preserved here, 48 bases in frame from base 1. The sample consisted of peripheral blood, taken in a trial of Ad26.COV2.S vaccine versus placebo. The TCR comes from a person aged 18-65 years who received the Ad26.COV2.S COVID-19 vaccine or a placebo. This chain is built from TRBV24-1 and TRBJ2-1, with TRBD1 identical over 10 junction bases. The CDR3 reads CATSDARTGGSNEQFF. The DNA reads as follows: TGTGCCACCAGTGATGCCAGGACAGGGGGGAGCAATGAGCAGTTCTTC.